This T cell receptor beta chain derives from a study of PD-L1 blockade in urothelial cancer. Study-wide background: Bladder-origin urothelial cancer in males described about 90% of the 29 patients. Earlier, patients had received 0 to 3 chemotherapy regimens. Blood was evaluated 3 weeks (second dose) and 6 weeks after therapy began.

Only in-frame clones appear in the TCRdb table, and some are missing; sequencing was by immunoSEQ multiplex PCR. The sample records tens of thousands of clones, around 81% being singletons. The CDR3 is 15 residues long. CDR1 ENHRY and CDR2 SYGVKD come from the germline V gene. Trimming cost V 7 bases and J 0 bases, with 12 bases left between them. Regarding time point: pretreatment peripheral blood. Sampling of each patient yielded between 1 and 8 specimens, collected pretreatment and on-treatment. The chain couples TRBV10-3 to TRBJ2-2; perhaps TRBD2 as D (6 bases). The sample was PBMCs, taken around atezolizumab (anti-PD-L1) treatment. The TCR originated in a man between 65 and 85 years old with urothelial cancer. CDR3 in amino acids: CAITGGDANTGELFF. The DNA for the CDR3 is TGTGCCATCACCGGCGGGGACGCGAACACCGGGGAGCTGTTTTTT.